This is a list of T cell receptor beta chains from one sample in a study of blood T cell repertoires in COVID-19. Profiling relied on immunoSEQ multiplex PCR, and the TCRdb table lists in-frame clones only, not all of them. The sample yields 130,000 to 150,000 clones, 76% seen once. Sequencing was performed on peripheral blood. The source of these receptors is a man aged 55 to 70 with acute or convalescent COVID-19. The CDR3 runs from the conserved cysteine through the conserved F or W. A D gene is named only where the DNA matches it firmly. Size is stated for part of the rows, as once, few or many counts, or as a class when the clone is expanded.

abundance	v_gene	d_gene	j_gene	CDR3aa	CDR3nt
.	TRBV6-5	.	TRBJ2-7	CASRGQNRASYEQYF	TGTGCCAGCAGGGGGCAAAACAGGGCCTCCTACGAGCAGTACTTC
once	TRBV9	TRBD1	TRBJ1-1	CASSAGTANVNTEAFF	TGTGCCAGCAGCGCAGGGACAGCGAATGTGAACACTGAAGCTTTCTTT
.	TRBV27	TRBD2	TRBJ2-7	CASRELAGLAYEQYF	TGTGCCAGCAGGGAACTAGCGGGCCTTGCCTACGAGCAGTACTTC
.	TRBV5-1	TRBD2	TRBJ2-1	CASSVPGLENEQFF	TGCGCCAGCAGCGTCCCGGGACTAGAGAATGAGCAGTTCTTC
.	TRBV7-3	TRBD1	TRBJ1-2	CASSLDRGTAGYTF	TGTGCCAGCAGCCTGGACAGGGGGACTGCTGGCTACACCTTC
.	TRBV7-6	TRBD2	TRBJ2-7	CASSLELRLGLAVGVQYF	TGTGCCAGCAGCTTAGAACTGAGGCTGGGACTAGCGGTTGGAGTGCAGTACTTC
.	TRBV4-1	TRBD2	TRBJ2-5	CASSQERLAGGQETQYF	TGCGCCAGCAGCCAAGAAAGGCTAGCGGGAGGTCAAGAGACCCAGTACTTC
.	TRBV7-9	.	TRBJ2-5	CASSPVWRTQETQYF	TGTGCCAGCAGCCCCGTGTGGCGGACTCAAGAGACCCAGTACTTC
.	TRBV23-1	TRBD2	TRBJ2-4	CASSQSGEDPGGCENIQYF	TGCGCCAGCAGTCAATCTGGGGAAGACCCGGGGGGTTGCGAAAACATTCAGTACTTC
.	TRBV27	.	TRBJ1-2	CASSYRVGGEHYTF	TGTGCCAGCAGTTACCGCGTCGGAGGAGAGCACTACACCTTC
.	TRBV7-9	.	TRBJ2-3	CASSPGGEVGPRDTQYF	TGTGCCAGCAGCCCCGGCGGGGAGGTCGGACCAAGGGATACGCAGTATTTT
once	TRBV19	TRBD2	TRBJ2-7	CASSLLAGGVGEQYF	TGTGCCAGTAGTTTGCTAGCGGGAGGGGTTGGCGAGCAGTACTTC
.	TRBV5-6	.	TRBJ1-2	CASSLWTVVGYTF	TGTGCCAGCAGCTTGTGGACAGTGGTTGGCTACACCTTC
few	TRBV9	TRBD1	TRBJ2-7	CASSVTSQGAGEQYF	TGTGCCAGCAGCGTAACGTCCCAGGGGGCGGGTGAGCAGTACTTC
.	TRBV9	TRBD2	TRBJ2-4	CASSPPRTSGRARAKNIQYF	TGTGCCAGCAGCCCCCCGCGGACTAGCGGGAGGGCCCGAGCCAAAAACATTCAGTACTTC
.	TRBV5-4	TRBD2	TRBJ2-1	CASSLEWEGYNEQFF	TGTGCCAGCAGCTTGGAATGGGAGGGTTACAATGAGCAGTTCTTC
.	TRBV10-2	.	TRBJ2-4	CASTSPRRDIQYF	TGCGCCAGCACCTCTCCCCGGCGGGACATTCAGTACTTC
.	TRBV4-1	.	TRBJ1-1	CASSGDTEAFF	TGCGCCAGCAGCGGAGACACTGAAGCTTTCTTT
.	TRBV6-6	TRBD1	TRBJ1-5	CASSAGGLQPQHF	TGTGCCAGCAGTGCAGGGGGCCTACAGCCCCAGCATTTT
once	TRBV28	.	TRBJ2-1	CASSLSSVWEQFF	TGTGCCAGCAGTTTAAGCTCTGTATGGGAGCAGTTCTTC
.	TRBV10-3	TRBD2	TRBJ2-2	CAIISGLAGERGIGELFF	TGTGCCATCATCTCGGGACTAGCGGGAGAAAGGGGAATCGGGGAGCTGTTTTTT
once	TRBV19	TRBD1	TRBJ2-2	CASSLQGQRNTGELFF	TGTGCCAGTAGTCTCCAGGGACAGAGAAACACCGGGGAGCTGTTTTTT
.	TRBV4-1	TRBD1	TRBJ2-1	CASSQGPGQGYNEQFF	TGCGCCAGCAGCCAAGGACCGGGACAGGGCTACAATGAGCAGTTCTTC
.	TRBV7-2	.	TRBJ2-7	CASSRQQGTYEQYF	TGTGCCAGCAGCCGCCAACAGGGAACCTACGAGCAGTACTTC
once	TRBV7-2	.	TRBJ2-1	CASSFSLATYNEQFF	TGTGCCAGCAGCTTCTCCCTAGCAACGTACAATGAGCAGTTCTTC
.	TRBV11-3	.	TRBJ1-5	CASRHDRFHQPQHF	TGTGCCAGCAGACACGACAGGTTCCATCAGCCCCAGCATTTT
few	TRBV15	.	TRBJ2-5	CATSRDGGGEETQYF	TGTGCCACCAGCAGAGATGGCGGGGGCGAAGAGACCCAGTACTTC
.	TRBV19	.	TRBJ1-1	CASIPTGLEAAFF	TGTGCCAGTATCCCGACAGGCCTCGAGGCAGCTTTCTTT
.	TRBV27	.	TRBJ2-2	CASSFSGDGELFF	TGTGCCAGCAGTTTCTCAGGGGACGGGGAGCTGTTTTTT
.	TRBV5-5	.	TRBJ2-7	CASSLYRGSSYEQYF	TGTGCCAGCAGCTTGTATAGGGGAAGCTCCTACGAGCAGTACTTC
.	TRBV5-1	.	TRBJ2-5	CASSSNPTQETQYF	TGCGCCAGCAGCTCCAACCCTACCCAAGAGACCCAGTACTTC
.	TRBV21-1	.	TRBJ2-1	CASSPSRNEQFF	TGTGCCAGCAGTCCTAGTCGGAATGAGCAGTTCTTC
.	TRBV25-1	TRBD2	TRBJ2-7	CASAFAGGVEQYF	TGTGCCAGCGCTTTCGCGGGAGGAGTCGAGCAGTACTTC
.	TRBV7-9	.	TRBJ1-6	CASSTDRGGYNSPLHF	TGTGCCAGCAGCACGGATAGGGGGGGCTATAATTCACCCCTCCACTTT
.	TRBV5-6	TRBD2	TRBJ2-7	CASSRYGLASYEQYF	TGTGCCAGCAGCAGGTACGGACTAGCTTCCTACGAGCAGTACTTC
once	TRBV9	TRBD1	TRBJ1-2	CASSPRTGEAHYGYTF	TGTGCCAGCAGTCCTCGCACAGGGGAGGCCCACTATGGCTACACCTTC
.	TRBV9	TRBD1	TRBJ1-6	CASSGGQGRFANSPLHF	TGTGCCAGCAGCGGGGGACAGGGAAGATTTGCGAATTCACCCCTCCACTTT
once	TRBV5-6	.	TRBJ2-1	CASSPTGKVNEQFF	TGTGCCAGCAGCCCTACCGGGAAGGTCAATGAGCAGTTCTTC
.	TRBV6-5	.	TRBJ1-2	CASSSQGYYGYTF	TGTGCCAGCAGTTCCCAGGGGTACTATGGCTACACCTTC
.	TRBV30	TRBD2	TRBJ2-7	CAWGAGGGEQYF	TGTGCCTGGGGAGCGGGAGGGGGAGAGCAGTACTTC
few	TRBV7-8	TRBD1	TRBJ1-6	CASRSRGQGSSPLHF	TGTGCCAGCAGAAGCAGGGGACAGGGCTCTTCACCCCTCCACTTT
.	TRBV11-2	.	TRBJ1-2	CASSLELYGYTF	TGTGCCAGCAGCTTAGAACTATATGGCTACACCTTC
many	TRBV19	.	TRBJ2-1	CASSPAGETYNEQFF	TGTGCCAGTAGTCCCGCCGGGGAGACCTACAATGAGCAGTTCTTC
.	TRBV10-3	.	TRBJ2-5	CAISNSGQETQYF	TGTGCCATCAGTAACTCAGGGCAGGAGACCCAGTACTTC
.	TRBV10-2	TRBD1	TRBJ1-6	CASSGQGASSPLHF	TGCGCCAGCAGTGGACAGGGGGCCAGTTCACCCCTCCACTTT
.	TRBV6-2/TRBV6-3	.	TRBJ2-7	CASSSGVTYEQYF	TGTGCCAGCAGTTCCGGAGTTACCTACGAGCAGTACTTC
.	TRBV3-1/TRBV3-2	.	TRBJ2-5	CASSPLERLETQYF	TGTGCCAGCAGCCCCCTGGAGCGGTTAGAGACCCAGTACTTC
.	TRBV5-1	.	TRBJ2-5	CASSLAGYQETQYF	TGCGCCAGCAGCTTGGCCGGGTACCAAGAGACCCAGTACTTC
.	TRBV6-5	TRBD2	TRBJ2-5	CASRLAPSEYF	TGTGCCAGCCGACTAGCGCCCTCGGAGTACTTC
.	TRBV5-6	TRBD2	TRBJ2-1	CASSQQFRTSGGYDNEQFF	TGTGCCAGCAGCCAGCAGTTCCGGACTAGCGGGGGGTATGACAATGAGCAGTTCTTC
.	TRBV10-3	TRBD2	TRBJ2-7	CAISESTSGNYEQYF	TGTGCCATCAGTGAGTCTACTAGCGGGAACTACGAGCAGTACTTC
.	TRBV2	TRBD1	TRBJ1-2	CASSEQGARHGYTF	TGTGCCAGCAGTGAACAGGGGGCGCGACATGGCTACACCTTC
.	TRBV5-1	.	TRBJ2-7	CASSPWTGQGGYEQYF	TGCGCCAGCAGCCCTTGGACGGGCCAAGGGGGTTACGAGCAGTACTTC
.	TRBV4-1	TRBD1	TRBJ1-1	CASSPRQGAGTEAFF	TGCGCCAGCAGCCCCCGACAGGGGGCGGGCACTGAAGCTTTCTTT
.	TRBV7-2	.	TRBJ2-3	CASKLGGGTDTQYF	TGTGCCAGCAAACTAGGAGGGGGCACAGATACGCAGTATTTT
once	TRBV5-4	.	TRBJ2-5	CASRQQGWETQYF	TGTGCCAGCAGGCAACAGGGTTGGGAGACCCAGTACTTC
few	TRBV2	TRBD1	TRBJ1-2	CASSPQGARGYTF	TGTGCCAGCAGTCCACAGGGGGCGCGCGGCTACACCTTC
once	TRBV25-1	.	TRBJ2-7	CASSEGTIPYEQYF	TGTGCCAGCAGTGAAGGTACAATCCCCTACGAGCAGTACTTC
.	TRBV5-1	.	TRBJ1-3	CASSLAGGAGNTIYF	TGCGCCAGCAGCTTGGCTGGAGGGGCTGGAAACACCATATATTTT
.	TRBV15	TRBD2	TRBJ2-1	CATSREREGPNEQFF	TGTGCCACCAGCAGAGAACGGGAGGGCCCCAATGAGCAGTTCTTC